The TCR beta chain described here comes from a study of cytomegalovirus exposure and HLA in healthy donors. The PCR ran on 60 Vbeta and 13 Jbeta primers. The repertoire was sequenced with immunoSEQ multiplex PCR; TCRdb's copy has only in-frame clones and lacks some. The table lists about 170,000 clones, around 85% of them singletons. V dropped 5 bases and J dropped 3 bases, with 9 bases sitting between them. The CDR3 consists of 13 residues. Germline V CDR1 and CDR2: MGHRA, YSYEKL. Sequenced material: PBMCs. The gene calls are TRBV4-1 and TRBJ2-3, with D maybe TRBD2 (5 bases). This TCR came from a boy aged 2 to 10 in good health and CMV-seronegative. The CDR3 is CASSFLATDTQYF. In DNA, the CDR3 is TGCGCCAGCAGCTTTTTAGCGACAGATACGCAGTATTTT.